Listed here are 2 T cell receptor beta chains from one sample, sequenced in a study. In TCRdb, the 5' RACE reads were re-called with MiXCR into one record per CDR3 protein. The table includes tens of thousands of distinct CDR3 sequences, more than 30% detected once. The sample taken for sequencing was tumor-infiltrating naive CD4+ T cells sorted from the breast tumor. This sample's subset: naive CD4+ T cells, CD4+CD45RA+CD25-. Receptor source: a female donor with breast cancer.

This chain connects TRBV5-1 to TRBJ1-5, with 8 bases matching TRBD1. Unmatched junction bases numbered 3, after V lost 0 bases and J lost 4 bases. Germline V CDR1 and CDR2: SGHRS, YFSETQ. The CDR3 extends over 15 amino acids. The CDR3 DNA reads TGCGCCAGCAGCTTGGGACAGGGGATAAATCAGCCCCAGCATTTT. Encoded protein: CASSLGQGINQPQHF.

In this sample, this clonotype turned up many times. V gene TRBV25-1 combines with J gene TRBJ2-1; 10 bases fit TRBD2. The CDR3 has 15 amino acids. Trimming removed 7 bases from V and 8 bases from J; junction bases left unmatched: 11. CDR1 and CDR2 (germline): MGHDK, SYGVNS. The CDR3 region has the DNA TGTGCCAGCAAAGATGCGACTAGCGGGTCTGATGAGCAGTTCTTC. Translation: CASKDATSGSDEQFF.